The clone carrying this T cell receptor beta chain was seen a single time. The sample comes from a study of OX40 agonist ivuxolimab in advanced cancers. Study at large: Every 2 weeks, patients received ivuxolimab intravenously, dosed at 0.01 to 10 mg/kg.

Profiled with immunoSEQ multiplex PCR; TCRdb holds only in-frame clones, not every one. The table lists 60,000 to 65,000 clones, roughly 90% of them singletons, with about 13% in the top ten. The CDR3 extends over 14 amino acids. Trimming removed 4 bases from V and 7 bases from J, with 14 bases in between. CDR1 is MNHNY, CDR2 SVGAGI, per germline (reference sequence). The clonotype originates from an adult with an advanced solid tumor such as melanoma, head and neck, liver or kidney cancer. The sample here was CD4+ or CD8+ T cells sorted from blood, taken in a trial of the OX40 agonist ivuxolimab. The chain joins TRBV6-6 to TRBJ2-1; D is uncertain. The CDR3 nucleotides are TGTGCCAGCAGTTCACAAACTACAGAAAATGAGCAGTTCTTC. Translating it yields CASSSQTTENEQFF.